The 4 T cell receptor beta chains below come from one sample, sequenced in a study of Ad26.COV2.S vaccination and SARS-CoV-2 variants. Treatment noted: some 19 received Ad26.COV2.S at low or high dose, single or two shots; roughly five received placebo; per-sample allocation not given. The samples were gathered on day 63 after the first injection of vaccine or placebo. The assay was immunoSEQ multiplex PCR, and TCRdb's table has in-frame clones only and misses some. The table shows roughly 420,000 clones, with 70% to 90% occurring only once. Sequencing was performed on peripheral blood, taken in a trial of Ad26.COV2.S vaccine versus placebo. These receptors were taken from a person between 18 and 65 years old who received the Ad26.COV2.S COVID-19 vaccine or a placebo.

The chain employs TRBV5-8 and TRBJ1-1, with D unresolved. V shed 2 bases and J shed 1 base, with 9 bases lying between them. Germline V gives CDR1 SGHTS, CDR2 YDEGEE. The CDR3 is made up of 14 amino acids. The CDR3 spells CASSLGLSNTEAFF. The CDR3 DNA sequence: TGTGCCAGCAGCTTAGGGCTGTCGAACACTGAAGCTTTCTTT.

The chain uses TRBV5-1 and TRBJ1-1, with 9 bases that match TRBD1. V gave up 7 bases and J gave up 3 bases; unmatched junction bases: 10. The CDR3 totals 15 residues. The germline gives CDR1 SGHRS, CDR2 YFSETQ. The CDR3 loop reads CASAISTGGDTEAFF. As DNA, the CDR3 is TGCGCCAGCGCCATTTCGACAGGGGGGGACACTGAAGCTTTCTTT. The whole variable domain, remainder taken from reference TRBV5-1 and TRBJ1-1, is KAGVTQTPRYLIKTRGQQVTLSCSPISGHRSVSWYQQTPGQGLQFLFEYFSETQRNKGNFPGRFSGRQFSNSRSEMNVSTLELGDSALYLCASAISTGGDTEAFFGQGTRLTVV.

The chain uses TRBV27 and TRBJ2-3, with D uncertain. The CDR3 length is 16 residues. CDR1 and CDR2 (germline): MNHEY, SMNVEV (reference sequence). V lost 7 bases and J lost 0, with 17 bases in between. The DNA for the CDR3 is TGTGCCAGCACCTCATCCCCGTCCAGTAGCACAGATACGCAGTATTTT. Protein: CASTSSPSSSTDTQYF.

The CDR3 region is CASSDLIYGTIHHCEQFF. The CDR3 region has the DNA TGTGCCAGCAGTGATCTGATTTACGGGACTATACATCACTGCGAGCAGTTCTTC. The chain recombines TRBV6-4 with TRBJ2-1, with 7 bases identical to TRBD2. The CDR3 length is 18 residues. V lost 3 bases, J lost 10 bases, and 21 bases stayed unmatched. Germline assignment: CDR1 MRHNA and CDR2 SNTAGT.